The next 21 T cell receptor beta chains were all read from a single sample in a study of cytomegalovirus exposure and HLA in healthy donors. Clones were read by immunoSEQ multiplex PCR, and TCRdb kept only the in-frame ones, dropping some. The table records some 180,000 clones, approximately 86% of them present only once. Sequenced sample: PBMCs. These receptors came from a young man in good health and CMV-seropositive.

This clone was counted only a few times. The chain couples TRBV19 to TRBJ1-5; 9 bases are a match to TRBD1. CDR1 and CDR2 from the germline V gene are LNHDA and SQIVND (reference sequence). The length of the CDR3 is 13 residues. The junction had 5 bases not matched to a gene; V was cut back by 10 bases and J by 4 bases. The CDR3 sequence is CATSGQGNQPQHF. The CDR3 nucleotides are TGTGCCACCTCGGGACAGGGAAATCAGCCCCAGCATTTT.

The V call is TRBV19, the J call TRBJ1-5, with unresolved D. V lost 5 bases and J 0 bases, leaving 8 bases between the germline ends. Germline CDR1 is LNHDA and CDR2 is SQIVND (reference sequence). This CDR3 region has 14 residues. CDR3 DNA sequence: TGTGCCAGTAGTTCTAAGAATAGCAATCAGCCCCAGCATTTT. This gives the protein CASSSKNSNQPQHF. Full variable domain (remainder filled in from reference TRBV19 and TRBJ1-5): DGGITQSPKYLFRKEGQNVTLSCEQNLNHDAMYWYRQDPGQGLRLIYYSQIVNDFQKGDIAEGYSVSREKKESFPLTVTSAQKNPTAFYLCASSSKNSNQPQHFGDGTRLSIL.

This clone was counted a single time. This chain uses TRBV14 with TRBJ2-7; TRBD2 agrees at 9 bases. Trimming cost V 4 bases and J 2 bases; bases outside gene matches: 9. Germline V CDR1 and CDR2: SGHDN, FVKESK. The CDR3 spans 16 residues. CDR3 DNA: TGTGCCAGCAGCCCTAGACAGCTAGCGGGAACCTACGAGCAGTACTTC. Its protein product is CASSPRQLAGTYEQYF.

This chain uses TRBV15 with TRBJ2-4; D unresolved. Per germline, CDR1 LNHNV and CDR2 YYDKDF (reference sequence). The V end lost 1 base, the J end lost 9 bases, and 13 bases lay between the germline ends. The CDR3 spans 14 residues. The CDR3 sequence is CATSRAALGFIQYF. In DNA form, the CDR3 reads TGTGCCACCAGCAGAGCAGCTCTGGGGTTCATTCAGTACTTC.

This clone was seen more than once but under ten times. V is TRBV5-4 and J is TRBJ1-2, with D possibly TRBD1 on 5 matching bases. The V and J ends lost 7 bases and 8 bases respectively, with 18 bases between them. Per germline, CDR1 SGHNT and CDR2 YYREEE (reference sequence). The CDR3 contains 13 residues. The CDR3 DNA follows: TGTGCCAGCCGGGGGGGAATAATCCTGGGCTACACCTTC. Protein sequence: CASRGGIILGYTF.

J is TRBJ1-3 and V is TRBV11-2; D is unclear. V dropped 0 bases and J dropped 3 bases, with 9 bases sitting between them. Germline CDR1 SGHAT, CDR2 FQNNGV. There are 15 residues in the CDR3. The CDR3, as DNA: TGTGCCAGCAGCTTAGAGGAGGCAATTGGAAACACCATATATTTT. This encodes CASSLEEAIGNTIYF.

The chain joins TRBV4-1 to TRBJ1-2; 9 positions agree with TRBD1. Per the germline V gene, CDR1 is MGHRA and CDR2 is YSYEKL. The CDR3 extends over 16 amino acids. V was clipped by 0 bases and J by 4 bases; unmatched bases: 6. The CDR3 loop reads CASSQDATGGFYGYTF. Written as DNA, the CDR3 is TGCGCCAGCAGCCAAGACGCGACAGGGGGGTTCTATGGCTACACCTTC.

Points on this clone: The identical CDR3 is also encoded by other nucleotide sequences in the sample. The chain combines TRBV18 with TRBJ2-7; the D is unclear. Germline loops: CDR1 KGHSH, CDR2 LQKENI. Trimming removed 4 bases from V and 3 bases from J, with 10 bases in between. This CDR3 contains 13 residues. The CDR3 nucleotides are TGTGCCAGCTCACTGGAGACGGACTACGAGCAGTACTTC. Its translation is CASSLETDYEQYF.

V usage is TRBV5-1 and J usage is TRBJ2-4; D is unresolved. The germline V and J ends were trimmed by 4 bases and 0 bases, with 11 bases remaining between them. CDR3 length: 15 residues. Germline V CDR1 and CDR2: SGHRS, YFSETQ. The CDR3 DNA follows: TGCGCCAGCAGCGAAACGCTGGGAGCCAAAAACATTCAGTACTTC. This gives the protein CASSETLGAKNIQYF.

In this sample, this clone turned up once. The V gene is TRBV19, the J gene TRBJ2-7; D perhaps matches TRBD1 (6 bases). Deletions cut 5 bases from V and 9 bases from J, with 14 bases between. Germline assignment: CDR1 LNHDA and CDR2 SQIVND (reference sequence). This CDR3 contains 12 residues. The CDR3 nucleotides are TGTGCCAGTAGTGCTCCAGGGGAAGGGCAGTACTTC. This encodes CASSAPGEGQYF.

The CDR3 DNA is TGTGCCAGCAGCTTAGTAGATGCAGGACGCGTAGGCTACACCTTC. Translated, it gives CASSLVDAGRVGYTF. The chain couples TRBV7-2 to TRBJ1-2; D call uncertain. This CDR3 has 15 amino acids. V was clipped by 1 base and J by 8 bases, with 17 bases between them. Germline V gene sequence: CDR1 SGHTA, CDR2 FQGNSA.

The chain recombines TRBV15 with TRBJ2-6; unclear D gene. Germline V CDR1 and CDR2: LNHNV, YYDKDF (reference sequence). Trimming left V 0 bases short and J 0 bases short, with 3 bases between. The CDR3 loop spans 15 amino acids. Here the CDR3 reads CATSRDLSGANVLTF. CDR3 in DNA: TGTGCCACCAGCAGAGATCTCTCTGGGGCCAACGTCCTGACTTTC.

The chain links TRBV5-6 to TRBJ2-7; TRBD2 is a possible D gene (7 bases). The length of the CDR3 is 16 residues. V lost 6 bases and J 2 bases, leaving 21 bases between the germline ends. Germline CDR1 is SGHDT and CDR2 is YYEEEE. CDR3 in DNA: TGTGCCAGCACCCGGGGGGATCGGGACACCCCCTACGAGCAGTACTTC. Translated: CASTRGDRDTPYEQYF.

This clone was counted once. V usage is TRBV7-9 and J usage is TRBJ2-7; 10 bases map to TRBD1. CDR1 is SEHNR and CDR2 is FQNEAQ in the germline V gene (reference sequence). The CDR3 totals 15 residues. Trimming took 5 bases from V and 4 from J; bases not matched to a gene: 8. In DNA, the CDR3 is TGTGCCAGCAGCAAAGAGGGGGGACAGGGGTACGAGCAGTACTTC. It encodes CASSKEGGQGYEQYF. The whole variable domain, remainder taken from reference TRBV7-9 and TRBJ2-7, is DTGVSQNPRHKITKRGQNVTFRCDPISEHNRLYWYRQTLGQGPEFLTYFQNEAQLEKSRLLSDRFSAERPKGSFSTLEIQRTEQGDSAMYLCASSKEGGQGYEQYFGPGTRLTVT.

V gene TRBV7-3 combines with J gene TRBJ2-3; 12 positions agree with TRBD2. Trimming took 4 bases from V and 1 from J; bases not matched to a gene: 6. This CDR3 comprises 17 residues. Germline CDR1 reads SGHTA; CDR2 reads FQGTGA. In DNA, the CDR3 is TGTGCCAGCAGCTCTCGACTAGCGGGAGATGGCACAGATACGCAGTATTTT. The encoded protein is CASSSRLAGDGTDTQYF.

The chain joins TRBV27 to TRBJ2-1; the match to TRBD2 covers 12 bases. Germline CDR1 reads MNHEY; CDR2 reads SMNVEV (reference sequence). Germline trimming cut 10 bases from V and 3 bases from J; bases unmatched to any gene: 7. This CDR3 is 15 amino acids long. CDR3 sequence reads: CATVASGGGYNEQFF. CDR3 in DNA: TGTGCCACGGTTGCTAGCGGGGGGGGCTACAATGAGCAGTTCTTC.

The V call is TRBV5-1, the J call TRBJ1-1; tentative D call: TRBD1 (5 bases). In germline, CDR1 is SGHRS, CDR2 YFSETQ. This CDR3 spans 12 amino acids. Between the trimmed V and J ends, which lost 6 bases and 11 bases, there was a span of 17 bases. CDR3 protein: CASNDPGQPAFF. The CDR3 DNA follows: TGCGCCAGCAACGATCCCGGACAACCCGCTTTCTTT.

The chain couples TRBV29-1 to TRBJ2-4, with D possibly matching TRBD1 (5 bases). The CDR3 loop spans 11 amino acids. The V and J ends lost 6 bases and 8 bases respectively, with 11 bases between them. From germline, CDR1 is SQVTM and CDR2 ANQGSEA. In DNA form, the CDR3 reads TGCAGCGTCGAGTTACAGGACATTCAGTACTTC. Its translation is CSVELQDIQYF. The variable domain in full, with the rest retrieved from reference TRBV29-1 and TRBJ2-4, is SAVISQKPSRDICQRGTSLTIQCQVDSQVTMMFWYRQQPGQSLTLIATANQGSEATYESGFVIDKFPISRPNLTFSTLTVSNMSPEDSSIYLCSVELQDIQYFGAGTRLSVL.

V and J are TRBV5-6 and TRBJ2-7; 7 bases are a match to TRBD2. The V gene end was trimmed by 6 bases and the J gene end by 1 base; junction bases not matched to a gene: 10. Looked up from germline, CDR1 is SGHDT and CDR2 is YYEEEE. The CDR3 loop spans 15 amino acids. The CDR3 is CASTPGGGGSYEQYF. CDR3 in DNA: TGTGCCAGCACCCCGGGTGGGGGAGGGTCCTACGAGCAGTACTTC.

The chain joins TRBV11-3 to TRBJ1-3; D call uncertain. The germline V gene encodes CDR1 SGHNT and CDR2 YENEEA. The V and J ends lost 4 bases and 4 bases respectively, with 11 bases between them. The CDR3 is made up of 14 amino acids. As DNA, the CDR3 is TGTGCCAGCAGCTCCCAGAAGGGAGGAAACACCATATATTTT. Encoded protein: CASSSQKGGNTIYF.

The chain is built from TRBV6-5 and TRBJ1-5; possible D gene TRBD1, 6 bases. Trimming left V 8 bases short and J 5 bases short, with 13 bases between. Germline-derived CDR1 and CDR2 are MNHEY and SVGAGI. This CDR3 region has 13 residues. DNA for the CDR3: TGTGCCAGCGGAGGGGGGATTGATCAGCCCCAGCATTTT. It specifies CASGGGIDQPQHF.